The 8 T cell receptor beta chains below come from one sample, sequenced in a study of cytomegalovirus exposure and HLA in healthy donors. Both 60 Vbeta primers and 13 Jbeta primers went into the PCR. TCRdb keeps only in-frame clones here, not all; method: immunoSEQ multiplex PCR. The sample table sets out around 140,000 clones. Sequencing was done on a sample of PBMCs. The receptors come from a woman in her forties or fifties in good health and CMV-seronegative.

CDR3 nucleotides: TGTGCCAGCAGCTTAACCTCGGGACCCCAGGGGTACGAGCAGTACTTC. Translating gives CASSLTSGPQGYEQYF. The rearrangement uses TRBV5-4 and TRBJ2-7, with D tentatively TRBD1 (6 bases). The CDR3 has 16 residues. Germline CDR1 is SGHNT and CDR2 is YYREEE (reference sequence). V was pared by 2 bases and J by 4 bases, with 19 bases between. Full variable domain (remainder filled in from reference TRBV5-4 and TRBJ2-7): ETGVTQSPTHLIKTRGQQVTLRCSSQSGHNTVSWYQQALGQGPQFIFQYYREEENGRGNFPPRFSGLQFPNYSSELNVNALELDDSALYLCASSLTSGPQGYEQYFGPGTRLTVT.

The chain joins TRBV11-3 to TRBJ2-3; 9 bases agree with TRBD2. The V segment lost 3 bases and the J segment 5 bases; nucleotides outside the gene matches: 6. The CDR3 covers 15 residues. Per germline, CDR1 SGHNT and CDR2 YENEEA. The CDR3, as DNA: TGTGCCAGCAGCTTCTCAGCGGGAGGAGGAGATACGCAGTATTTT. Its protein product is CASSFSAGGGDTQYF.

V and J are TRBV30 and TRBJ2-7; no clear D gene. Germline CDR1 is GTSNPN and CDR2 is SVGIG (reference sequence). V lost 3 bases to trimming and J lost 1 base, with 7 bases between them. There are 12 residues in the CDR3. The CDR3 here is CAWSRPSYEQYF. The CDR3 nucleotides read TGTGCCTGGAGCCGTCCTTCCTACGAGCAGTACTTC.

V gene TRBV30 combines with J gene TRBJ2-1; TRBD2 aligns across 10 bases. V lost 3 bases, J lost 3 bases, and 2 bases stayed unmatched. The CDR3 loop spans 14 amino acids. In germline, CDR1 is GTSNPN, CDR2 SVGIG (reference sequence). CDR3 in amino acids: CAWRGTSVYNEQFF. The CDR3 nucleotides are TGTGCCTGGAGAGGGACTAGCGTCTACAATGAGCAGTTCTTC.

The rearrangement joins TRBV28 to TRBJ1-4; D gene uncertain. This CDR3 spans 12 amino acids. Germline CDR1 reads MDHEN; CDR2 reads SYDVKM. Trimming cost V 1 base and J 14 bases, with 11 bases left between them. The CDR3 loop is CASSLSNKRLFF. The CDR3 DNA follows: TGTGCCAGCAGTTTATCTAACAAGAGGCTGTTTTTT.

The V call is TRBV11-3, the J call TRBJ2-2, with TRBD2 matching 8 bases. The V segment lost 8 bases and the J segment 0 bases; nucleotides outside the gene matches: 5. Germline values: CDR1 SGHNT, CDR2 YENEEA. The CDR3 runs 15 residues. The CDR3 reads CASSLAGANTGELFF. The CDR3, as DNA: TGTGCCAGCTCGCTAGCGGGTGCGAACACCGGGGAGCTGTTTTTT. Combining the CDR3 with reference TRBV11-3 and TRBJ2-2 gives the whole variable domain EAGVVQSPRYKIIEKKQPVAFWCNPISGHNTLYWYLQNLGQGPELLIRYENEEAVDDSQLPKDRFSAERLKGVDSTLKIQPAELGDSAVYLCASSLAGANTGELFFGEGSRLTVL.

For the CDR3, the DNA is TGTGCCAGCAGCCAAGGCGAGCGGGAGTATGGATACGAGCAGTACTTC. Translated: CASSQGEREYGYEQYF. V and J are TRBV4-2 and TRBJ2-7, with 8 bases aligning to TRBD2. The V gene's germline CDR1 is LGHNA and CDR2 YNFKEQ. This CDR3 is built from 16 residues. V was pared by 1 base and J by 4 bases, with 9 bases of the junction left unmatched.

The V and J genes are TRBV6-1 and TRBJ2-1; tentatively, D is TRBD2 (6 bases). CDR3 length: 13 residues. Germline-derived CDR1 and CDR2 are MNHNS and SASEGT. The V and J ends lost 8 bases and 4 bases respectively, with 12 bases between them. CDR3 bases: TGTGCCAGCGTCCTAGCGTATTACAATGAGCAGTTCTTC. Translation gives CASVLAYYNEQFF.